The rows below give T cell receptor beta chains drawn from one sample of a study of CDR3 diversity in severe acne. TCRdb independently ran MiXCR on the PCR reads; one entry per CDR3 protein. The sample holds under 100,000 distinct CDR3 sequences, over 45% seen once. Sequenced input: blood. The source of these receptors is a male donor in good health, serving as a control. Each CDR3 is given with its conserved first and last residue. A D gene is named only where the DNA matches it firmly. Some rows have no size entry. The others give once, few or many, or a class for an expanded clone.

j_gene: TRBJ1-6; abundance: -; v_gene: TRBV20-1; d_gene: -; CDR3aa: CSARDSGSSYNSPLHF; CDR3nt: TGCAGTGCTAGAGATTCCGGGAGCTCCTATAATTCACCCCTCCACTTT
j_gene: TRBJ1-6; abundance: many; v_gene: TRBV20-1; d_gene: -; CDR3aa: CSARADDASPLHF; CDR3nt: TGCAGTGCTAGAGCCGACGACGCTTCACCCCTCCACTTT
j_gene: TRBJ2-3; abundance: -; v_gene: TRBV3-1; d_gene: -; CDR3aa: CASSESLVAGGTDTQCF; CDR3nt: -
j_gene: TRBJ2-2; abundance: few; v_gene: TRBV14; d_gene: -; CDR3aa: CASRPIPTGELFF; CDR3nt: TGTGCCAGCAGACCGATACCCACCGGGGAGCTGTTTTTT
j_gene: TRBJ2-6; abundance: -; v_gene: TRBV6-4; d_gene: TRBD1; CDR3aa: CASSGTGASGANVLTF; CDR3nt: TGTGCCAGCAGTGGGACAGGGGCCTCTGGGGCCAACGTCCTGACTTTC
j_gene: TRBJ2-5; abundance: few; v_gene: TRBV5-1; d_gene: -; CDR3aa: CASSLRGFQETQYF; CDR3nt: TGCGCCAGCAGCTTGCGAGGGTTTCAAGAGACCCAGTACTTC
j_gene: TRBJ1-1; abundance: -; v_gene: TRBV7-9; d_gene: TRBD1; CDR3aa: CASSLGQGARDTEAFF; CDR3nt: TGTGCCAGCAGCTTAGGTCAGGGGGCTCGCGACACTGAAGCTTTCTTT
j_gene: TRBJ1-2; abundance: -; v_gene: TRBV6-4; d_gene: -; CDR3aa: CASSDRAASYGYTF; CDR3nt: TGTGCCAGCAGTGACCGGGCAGCTAGCTATGGCTACACCTTC
j_gene: TRBJ2-7; abundance: many; v_gene: TRBV11-2; d_gene: -; CDR3aa: CASSLSDGAYEQYF; CDR3nt: TGTGCCAGCAGCTTAAGTGACGGGGCCTACGAGCAGTACTTC
j_gene: TRBJ1-5; abundance: few; v_gene: TRBV4-2; d_gene: -; CDR3aa: CASSQESGISNQPQHF; CDR3nt: TGTGCCAGCAGCCAAGAGTCGGGGATAAGCAATCAGCCCCAGCATTTT
j_gene: TRBJ1-2; abundance: once; v_gene: TRBV5-5; d_gene: TRBD1; CDR3aa: CASSLRDSANYGYTF; CDR3nt: TGCGCCAGCAGCCTGAGGGACAGCGCTAACTATGGCTACACCTTC
j_gene: TRBJ2-7; abundance: few; v_gene: TRBV24-1; d_gene: -; CDR3aa: CATSDRRIQGRLDEQYF; CDR3nt: TGTGCCACCAGTGACCGCCGGATTCAAGGAAGGTTGGACGAGCAGTACTTC
j_gene: TRBJ2-6; abundance: few; v_gene: TRBV5-4; d_gene: TRBD2; CDR3aa: CASTPGSGTLTF; CDR3nt: TGTGCCAGCACCCCAGGTAGCGGGACCCTGACTTTC
j_gene: TRBJ2-2; abundance: -; v_gene: TRBV11-3; d_gene: -; CDR3aa: CASIGASRTGELFF; CDR3nt: TGTGCCAGTATCGGTGCCAGCAGGACCGGGGAGCTGTTTTTT
j_gene: TRBJ1-2; abundance: -; v_gene: TRBV12-3/TRBV12-4; d_gene: -; CDR3aa: CASSYSVSDGYTF; CDR3nt: TGTGCCAGCAGTTACTCTGTCTCAGATGGCTACACCTTC
j_gene: TRBJ2-7; abundance: -; v_gene: TRBV5-1; d_gene: -; CDR3aa: CASRTQGGSYEQYF; CDR3nt: TGCGCCAGCAGAACCCAGGGAGGTTCCTACGAGCAGTACTTC
j_gene: TRBJ1-2; abundance: -; v_gene: TRBV6-6; d_gene: -; CDR3aa: CASSYSGGRNYGYTF; CDR3nt: TGTGCCAGCAGTTACTCAGGAGGGAGGAACTATGGCTACACCTTC
j_gene: TRBJ2-3; abundance: -; v_gene: TRBV7-8; d_gene: -; CDR3aa: CASSNWTRQDTQYF; CDR3nt: TGTGCCAGCAGCAACTGGACCCGTCAAGATACGCAGTATTTT
j_gene: TRBJ1-2; abundance: -; v_gene: TRBV10-1; d_gene: -; CDR3aa: CASSESGSYGYTF; CDR3nt: TGCGCCAGCAGTGAGTCGGGGAGCTATGGCTACACCTTC
j_gene: TRBJ2-5; abundance: many; v_gene: TRBV20-1; d_gene: -; CDR3aa: CSARDGGRRQETQYF; CDR3nt: TGCAGTGCTAGAGATGGCGGCAGGCGCCAAGAGACCCAGTACTTC
j_gene: TRBJ2-3; abundance: -; v_gene: TRBV6-4; d_gene: -; CDR3aa: CASSAVTDTQYF; CDR3nt: TGTGCCAGCAGTGCGGTCACAGATACGCAGTATTTT
j_gene: TRBJ2-3; abundance: -; v_gene: TRBV20-1; d_gene: TRBD2; CDR3aa: CSARTSGSTDTQYF; CDR3nt: TGCAGTGCTAGAACTAGCGGGAGCACAGATACGCAGTATTTT
j_gene: TRBJ2-5; abundance: many; v_gene: TRBV7-9; d_gene: -; CDR3aa: CASSLSSEETQYF; CDR3nt: TGTGCCAGCAGCTTAAGTTCAGAAGAGACCCAGTACTTC
j_gene: TRBJ2-7; abundance: once; v_gene: TRBV11-2; d_gene: TRBD2; CDR3aa: CASSYGLAGAPEQYF; CDR3nt: TGTGCCAGCAGCTACGGATTAGCGGGAGCGCCCGAGCAGTACTTC
j_gene: TRBJ2-7; abundance: -; v_gene: TRBV7-9; d_gene: TRBD1; CDR3aa: CASSTTPGQITYEQYF; CDR3nt: TGTGCCAGCAGTACTACTCCGGGACAGATTACCTACGAGCAGTACTTC
j_gene: TRBJ2-7; abundance: medium-sized; v_gene: TRBV25-1; d_gene: -; CDR3aa: CASSESTYEQYF; CDR3nt: TGTGCCAGCAGTGAATCCACCTACGAGCAGTACTTC
j_gene: TRBJ1-1; abundance: many; v_gene: TRBV4-1; d_gene: -; CDR3aa: CASSHLPGHNTEAFF; CDR3nt: TGCGCCAGCAGCCACCTTCCGGGCCATAACACTGAAGCTTTCTTT
j_gene: TRBJ2-2; abundance: -; v_gene: TRBV20-1; d_gene: TRBD2; CDR3aa: CSARAGSGGGELFF; CDR3nt: TGCAGTGCTAGAGCCGGTAGCGGGGGAGGGGAGCTGTTTTTT
j_gene: TRBJ2-7; abundance: few; v_gene: TRBV5-1; d_gene: -; CDR3aa: CASSLDQGREQYF; CDR3nt: TGCGCCAGCAGCTTGGACCAGGGGCGCGAGCAGTACTTC
j_gene: TRBJ2-3; abundance: -; v_gene: TRBV28; d_gene: TRBD1; CDR3aa: CASRRTGGVDTQYF; CDR3nt: TGTGCCAGCAGGCGGACAGGGGGGGTAGATACGCAGTATTTT
j_gene: TRBJ1-1; abundance: -; v_gene: TRBV4-1; d_gene: -; CDR3aa: CASYGVGGNTEAFF; CDR3nt: TGTGCCAGCTACGGGGTCGGGGGAAACACTGAAGCTTTCTTT
j_gene: TRBJ1-1; abundance: many; v_gene: TRBV18; d_gene: -; CDR3aa: CASSPLGDTEAFF; CDR3nt: TGTGCCAGCTCACCTCTGGGGGACACTGAAGCTTTCTTT
j_gene: TRBJ2-7; abundance: many; v_gene: TRBV7-9; d_gene: -; CDR3aa: CASSFLDSAYEQYF; CDR3nt: TGTGCCAGCAGCTTTCTCGACAGCGCCTACGAGCAGTACTTC
j_gene: TRBJ2-1; abundance: -; v_gene: TRBV19; d_gene: -; CDR3aa: CASSISGGSTEAFFGQGLTDEQFF; CDR3nt: -
j_gene: TRBJ2-7; abundance: -; v_gene: TRBV7-6; d_gene: -; CDR3aa: CASSPPGLLEQYF; CDR3nt: TGTGCCAGCTCACCACCAGGTTTGCTAGAGCAGTACTTC
j_gene: TRBJ2-1; abundance: -; v_gene: TRBV6-5; d_gene: TRBD2; CDR3aa: CASRPGGNNEQFF; CDR3nt: TGTGCCAGCAGGCCGGGGGGAAACAATGAGCAGTTCTTC
j_gene: TRBJ2-7; abundance: few; v_gene: TRBV12-3/TRBV12-4; d_gene: TRBD2; CDR3aa: CASSWGLAVYEQYF; CDR3nt: TGTGCCAGCAGCTGGGGACTAGCGGTCTACGAGCAGTACTTC
j_gene: TRBJ2-7; abundance: -; v_gene: TRBV2; d_gene: TRBD2; CDR3aa: CALHSSGSYHEQYF; CDR3nt: TGTGCACTCCATTCTAGCGGGAGTTACCACGAGCAGTACTTC
j_gene: TRBJ1-1; abundance: -; v_gene: TRBV9; d_gene: TRBD1; CDR3aa: CASSAMGQANTEAFF; CDR3nt: TGTGCCAGCAGCGCCATGGGACAGGCGAACACTGAAGCTTTCTTT
j_gene: TRBJ2-5; abundance: -; v_gene: TRBV9; d_gene: -; CDR3aa: CASSVPRDQTQYF; CDR3nt: TGTGCCAGCAGCGTACCGAGGGACCAGACCCAGTACTTC
j_gene: TRBJ1-2; abundance: many; v_gene: TRBV4-1; d_gene: -; CDR3aa: CASSQGLEGPYGYTF; CDR3nt: TGCGCCAGCAGCCAAGGCTTAGAGGGACCCTATGGCTACACCTTC
j_gene: TRBJ2-3; abundance: many; v_gene: TRBV28; d_gene: TRBD1; CDR3aa: CASTKGDGTGGEDTQYF; CDR3nt: TGTGCCAGCACCAAAGGGGATGGGACAGGGGGTGAAGATACGCAGTATTTT
j_gene: TRBJ2-7; abundance: many; v_gene: TRBV18; d_gene: TRBD1; CDR3aa: CASSPPGQGIGEQYF; CDR3nt: TGTGCCAGCTCACCTCCGGGACAGGGAATTGGGGAGCAGTACTTC
j_gene: TRBJ2-3; abundance: few; v_gene: TRBV18; d_gene: TRBD2; CDR3aa: CASSPRGLAPDTQYF; CDR3nt: TGTGCCAGCTCACCAAGAGGACTAGCCCCCGATACGCAGTATTTT
j_gene: TRBJ2-6; abundance: -; v_gene: TRBV5-1; d_gene: -; CDR3aa: CASRRMGSGANVLTF; CDR3nt: TGCGCCAGCAGAAGAATGGGCTCTGGGGCCAACGTCCTGACTTTC
j_gene: TRBJ2-3; abundance: -; v_gene: TRBV15; d_gene: TRBD1; CDR3aa: CATSGGTGDADTQYF; CDR3nt: TGTGCCACCAGCGGCGGGACAGGGGATGCAGATACGCAGTATTTT
j_gene: TRBJ1-1; abundance: -; v_gene: TRBV15; d_gene: TRBD1; CDR3aa: CATSSRQGANTEAFF; CDR3nt: TGTGCCACCAGCAGCCGACAGGGGGCAAACACTGAAGCTTTCTTT
j_gene: TRBJ2-3; abundance: -; v_gene: TRBV24-1; d_gene: TRBD1; CDR3aa: CATSVFGTDGTDTQYF; CDR3nt: TGTGCCACCAGTGTTTTCGGGACAGATGGCACAGATACGCAGTATTTT
j_gene: TRBJ2-7; abundance: many; v_gene: TRBV6-5; d_gene: -; CDR3aa: CASSYSSQLEQYF; CDR3nt: TGTGCCAGCAGTTACTCGTCGCAGCTCGAGCAGTACTTC
j_gene: TRBJ2-3; abundance: many; v_gene: TRBV20-1; d_gene: -; CDR3aa: CSQKGNGDTQYF; CDR3nt: TGCAGCCAGAAGGGAAACGGCGATACGCAGTATTTT